The 17 T cell receptor beta chains presented below share a single source sample, sequenced in a study of T cell repertoires in cytomegalovirus infection. A single record per CDR3 protein comes from TCRdb applying MiXCR to the reads. The sample consists of more than 250,000 distinct CDR3 sequences, roughly 13% of them appearing once. Specimen: PBMCs. The receptors stem from a human donor in good health (CMV status not recorded). Some clones in this sample may be carry-over from other donors' samples.

The rearrangement links TRBV28 to TRBJ2-3; D perhaps matches TRBD1 (5 bases). The CDR3 spans 16 residues. The germline V and J ends were trimmed by 6 bases and 0 bases, with 16 bases remaining between them. Germline V lookup: CDR1 MDHEN, CDR2 SYDVKM. CDR3 DNA sequence: TGTGCCAGCAGCCCCTCTGGGGCGCCAAGCACAGATACGCAGTATTTT. Protein product: CASSPSGAPSTDTQYF.

The CDR3 DNA is TGTGCCAGCAGCGCTGTTGGGTCCTTGATGTTTGAAGCTTTCTTT. Translating gives CASSAVGSLMFEAFF. V usage is TRBV5-6 and J usage is TRBJ1-1; D is unclear. Per germline, CDR1 SGHDT and CDR2 YYEEEE. Trimming left V 4 bases short and J 7 bases short, with 20 bases between. This CDR3 is 15 amino acids long.

At least ten counts were recorded for this clonotype. This sequence joins TRBV7-9 and TRBJ1-2; D perhaps matches TRBD1 (6 bases). V lost 6 bases to trimming and J lost 7 bases, with 15 bases between them. CDR1 is SEHNR and CDR2 is FQNEAQ in the germline V gene (reference sequence). The CDR3 totals 13 residues. The CDR3 DNA reads TGTGCCAGCAGTCGCTCAGGGGTCGGTGGCTACACCTTC. It codes for CASSRSGVGGYTF.

In DNA, the CDR3 is TGTGCCAGCAGCTTAGCCTCAGGGTTAGCTTTCTTT. Its translation is CASSLASGLAFF. The V and J genes are TRBV7-3 and TRBJ1-1, with a tentative D call TRBD1 (5 bases). V lost 2 bases and J 10 bases, leaving 11 bases between the germline ends. This CDR3 comprises 12 residues. Germline CDR1 is SGHTA and CDR2 is FQGTGA. The full variable domain, in which reference TRBV7-3 and TRBJ1-1 provide the parts outside the CDR3, is GAGVSQTPSNKVTEKGKYVELRCDPISGHTALYWYRQSLGQGPEFLIYFQGTGAADDSGLPNDRFFAVRPEGSVSTLKIQRTERGDSAVYLCASSLASGLAFFGQGTRLTVV.

The sample holds a few counts of this clonotype. The chain couples TRBV4-2 to TRBJ2-7, with D perhaps matching TRBD1 (6 bases). The CDR3 extends over 17 amino acids. Germline V gene sequence: CDR1 LGHNA, CDR2 YNFKEQ. Trimming cost V 4 bases and J 0 bases, with 19 bases left between them. This CDR3 is CASSRGHRDRSSYEQYF. The CDR3 region has the DNA TGTGCCAGCAGCCGGGGTCACAGGGACCGCAGCTCCTACGAGCAGTACTTC.

This chain links TRBV19 with TRBJ1-5; TRBD1 matches 11 bases. Germline assignment: CDR1 LNHDA and CDR2 SQIVND (reference sequence). V was clipped by 6 bases and J by 7 bases; unmatched bases: 5. CDR3 size: 14 residues. CDR3 in amino acids: CASRDRGPEQPQHF. DNA for the CDR3: TGTGCCAGTAGGGACAGGGGGCCGGAGCAGCCCCAGCATTTT. The full variable domain, with the rest looked up from reference TRBV19 and TRBJ1-5, is DGGITQSPKYLFRKEGQNVTLSCEQNLNHDAMYWYRQDPGQGLRLIYYSQIVNDFQKGDIAEGYSVSREKKESFPLTVTSAQKNPTAFYLCASRDRGPEQPQHFGDGTRLSIL.

This clonotype was counted a few times. The CDR3 DNA sequence: TGTGCCAGCAGCTCACCCATTGGACAGGGTACCACTGAAGCTTTCTTT. It yields the protein CASSSPIGQGTTEAFF. The chain combines TRBV7-6 with TRBJ1-1, with 8 bases matching TRBD1. This CDR3 has 16 amino acids. V shed 4 bases, J shed 4 bases, and the junction held 11 bases outside the gene matches. The germline gives CDR1 SGHVS, CDR2 FNYEAQ.

This clonotype occurred a few times. This chain connects TRBV29-1 to TRBJ2-1, with D possibly matching TRBD1 (7 bases). This CDR3 region has 15 residues. Per germline, CDR1 SQVTM and CDR2 ANQGSEA. V lost 3 bases, J lost 7 bases, and 19 bases lay in between. CDR3 DNA: TGCAGCGTTGACCGGACAGGAGTGGGGGGTAATGAGCAGTTCTTC. It specifies CSVDRTGVGGNEQFF.

The chain employs TRBV29-1 and TRBJ2-5; 7 bases fit TRBD2. Germline-derived CDR1 and CDR2 are SQVTM and ANQGSEA. V was pared by 4 bases and J by 7 bases, with 6 bases of the junction left unmatched. The CDR3 is made up of 12 amino acids. CDR3 protein: CSVGDPGGTQYF. CDR3 bases: TGCAGCGTTGGGGACCCGGGAGGGACCCAGTACTTC. The variable domain in full, completed from reference TRBV29-1 and TRBJ2-5, reads SAVISQKPSRDICQRGTSLTIQCQVDSQVTMMFWYRQQPGQSLTLIATANQGSEATYESGFVIDKFPISRPNLTFSTLTVSNMSPEDSSIYLCSVGDPGGTQYFGPGTRLLVL.

V gene TRBV4-1 combines with J gene TRBJ1-5, with 7 bases lining up with TRBD1. J lost 0 bases, V lost 0 bases, and 14 bases had no gene match. Germline CDR1 is MGHRA and CDR2 is YSYEKL. The CDR3 loop spans 20 amino acids. The CDR3 nucleotides read TGCGCCAGCAGCCAAGAATCTGGGGACAGTGTAAGTCGTAGCAATCAGCCCCAGCATTTT. Translation gives CASSQESGDSVSRSNQPQHF.

The chain employs TRBV25-1 and TRBJ1-1; 7 nucleotides match TRBD1. Germline V gene lookup returns CDR1 MGHDK and CDR2 SYGVNS. Trimming at V came to 4 bases and at J to 10 bases, leaving 12 bases not matched to a gene. The CDR3 loop spans 14 amino acids. This CDR3 is CASSAPTGTSGAFF. The CDR3 DNA is TGTGCCAGCAGTGCACCGACAGGGACTTCGGGAGCTTTCTTT.

There are many counts of this clonotype. The rearrangement uses TRBV5-1 and TRBJ1-6, with D possibly TRBD1 on 6 matching bases. Germline V CDR1 and CDR2: SGHRS, YFSETQ. The CDR3 is made up of 15 amino acids. Trimming pared 3 bases from V and 4 bases from J, leaving 11 bases between. This chain's CDR3 is CASSYSDSYNSPLHF. In DNA form, the CDR3 reads TGCGCCAGCAGCTACTCGGACAGTTATAATTCACCCCTCCACTTT.

In this sample, this clonotype turned up many times. The rearrangement links TRBV7-6 to TRBJ1-1; D is ambiguous. Trimming took 5 bases from V and 0 from J, leaving 7 bases between them. This CDR3 is built from 13 residues. Germline V gives CDR1 SGHVS, CDR2 FNYEAQ. In DNA form, the CDR3 reads TGTGCCAGCAGCGCCCGGATGAACACTGAAGCTTTCTTT. Its protein is CASSARMNTEAFF.

This clonotype was picked up a small number of times. This chain links TRBV20-1 with TRBJ2-1; 10 positions match TRBD1. This CDR3 is 14 amino acids long. CDR1 is DFQATT and CDR2 is SNEGSKA in the germline V gene (reference sequence). The junction had 5 bases not matched to a gene; V was cut back by 5 bases and J by 4 bases. CDR3 sequence (DNA): TGCAGTGCTGGGGGGACAGGGGATTACAATGAGCAGTTCTTC. Encoded protein: CSAGGTGDYNEQFF.

This sequence joins TRBV18 and TRBJ2-5; 8 bases line up with TRBD1. The germline gives CDR1 KGHSH, CDR2 LQKENI. The CDR3 consists of 14 residues. V trimming: 3 bases; J trimming: 5 bases; junction bases outside the gene matches: 5. CDR3 coding DNA: TGTGCCAGCTCACCTAACAGGGGGACGGAGACCCAGTACTTC. This gives the protein CASSPNRGTETQYF.

This clonotype showed up many times. V is TRBV4-3 and J is TRBJ1-4; no firm D call. V lost 4 bases and J lost 8, with 20 bases in between. CDR1 and CDR2 from the germline V gene are LGHNA and YSLEER. The CDR3 extends over 16 amino acids. The CDR3 is CASSREVGGGGEKLFF. CDR3 nucleotides: TGCGCCAGCAGCCGGGAAGTGGGCGGAGGAGGGGAAAAACTGTTTTTT.

The chain carries TRBV10-3 and TRBJ1-2; D is unresolved. V lost 0 bases and J lost 8, with 7 bases in between. The CDR3 covers 12 residues. Looked up from germline, CDR1 is ENHRY and CDR2 is SYGVKD. The CDR3 coding sequence is TGTGCCATCAGTGAGTCCACCAGCGGCTACACCTTC. Translating it yields CAISESTSGYTF.